A single sample is the source of the 3 T cell receptor beta chains below, sequenced in a study of cytomegalovirus exposure and HLA in healthy donors. Primers for the PCR totalled 60 Vbeta and 13 Jbeta. Clones were sequenced by immunoSEQ multiplex PCR, and TCRdb holds only the in-frame ones, with some missing. The sample consists of approximately 250,000 clones, approximately 78% of them appearing once. Material for sequencing was PBMCs. These receptors originate from a boy between 10 and 17 years old in good health and CMV-seronegative.

This chain uses TRBV4-2 with TRBJ2-3; perhaps TRBD2 as D (7 bases). The V gene lost 7 bases and the J gene lost 8 bases, with 22 bases spanning the gap. CDR1 is LGHNA and CDR2 is YNFKEQ in the germline V gene. The CDR3 runs 15 residues. The CDR3 region has the DNA TGTGCCAGCACCCCTGACCCCGCGGGGGACACTACGCAGTATTTT. Translation: CASTPDPAGDTTQYF.

J is TRBJ1-2 and V is TRBV6-4; the match to TRBD1 covers 8 bases. V shed 6 bases and J 6 bases; nucleotides not matched to a gene: 6. The CDR3 runs 13 residues. Looked up from germline, CDR1 is MRHNA and CDR2 is SNTAGT. CDR3 DNA sequence: TGTGCCAGCAGACTTGGACAGGGACATGGCTACACCTTC. Its protein is CASRLGQGHGYTF.

This clone was counted between two and nine times. The chain employs TRBV13 and TRBJ1-1; 7 nucleotides line up with TRBD1. Germline assignment: CDR1 PRHDT and CDR2 FYEKMQ (reference sequence). The V segment lost 8 bases and the J segment 0 bases; nucleotides outside the gene matches: 15. The length of the CDR3 is 17 residues. The CDR3 protein is CASQNGRGAGMNTEAFF. The CDR3 bases are TGTGCCAGCCAGAACGGCAGGGGGGCGGGGATGAACACTGAAGCTTTCTTT.